This TCR beta chain was captured in a study of shared clonotypes between healthy human individuals (dated by TCRdb to 2020 to 2022). Turning to the overall study: The cohort included three men and a couple of women between 18 and 49 years of age. Per donor, three plates each were used for CD4 naive and CD4 memory, two for CD8 naive, and one for CD8 memory. Libraries were prepared and TCR repertoires were sequenced by different laboratories using diverse techniques, in order to increase sequencing depth and limit assay-specific biases. To estimate repertoire size and how much clonotypes are shared between individuals, the study performed deep sequencing of blood TCR repertoires from roughly five healthy adults. Between about 0.85 and 9.5 billion PBMCs per donor were obtained by leukapheresis. The full study reports these points: Compared with non-shared clonotypes, clonotypes shared by all four sorted-subset donors had higher generation probabilities. When a handful of donors were compared, the shared fraction of clonotypes was about 5% for naive CD4, approximately 3.5% for naive CD8, roughly 2.5% for memory CD4, and 0.3% to 0.5% for memory CD8. Pairwise subsampling led to the expectation that sequencing depth would affect the degree of clonotype sharing among donors. Even with the large sequencing depth, rarefaction of the sorted-subset datasets indicated that sequencing was incomplete. Because the study included a small number of donors, the genetic and exposure-history diversity represented was limited. Sampling was limited to blood, and TCR repertoires in tissue likely differ from TCR repertoires in blood. Naive subsets generally had larger estimated clonotype richness than memory subsets.

Points on this clone: Its target antigen remains unknown. Per-nucleotide qualities are absent, and no much larger clonotype sits a single base away.

The donors were healthy, HIV-negative adults who had no recently reported acute infections or vaccinations. Only Caucasian adults living in Nashville, Tennessee, USA were represented among the donors. Magnetic negative selection was used to enrich CD4+ T cells, after which naive cells were positively selected on CD45RA and the negative fraction became the memory subset. Blood was obtained by leukapheresis, after which PBMCs were separated by Ficoll-Histopaque density gradient centrifugation and cryopreserved in liquid nitrogen vapor phase. Analytical flow cytometry was used to check the purity and quantity of each magnetically sorted T cell population. Genomic DNA was isolated from every sorted fraction and measured by UV absorbance on a Nanodrop 2000c. Using the deep immunoSEQ assay, TCR CDR3 regions were amplified from genomic DNA by multiplex PCR. Extracted genomic DNA from each cell subset was distributed evenly across all wells of several immunoSEQ 96-well plates, and each plate was treated as a replicate. Each replicate PCR for sorted subsets received roughly 200 ng genomic DNA, equal to about 30,000 T cell genomes. The purified libraries were quantified using a Qubit 3.0 fluorometer, sized with a Bioanalyzer 2100, and then quantified again using the KAPA Library Quantification kit. Every immunoSEQ 96-well plate was sequenced on a dedicated single-read 150-cycle Illumina NextSeq 550 flow cell. Concerning the study's data processing: Because the immunoSEQ output held only junctional sequences and lacked quality scores, the filtering could not match the filtering applied to full-length reads. Sequences were annotated with PyIR, a Python wrapper for IgBLAST v1.9, and V/J genes and CDR3 were assigned using IMGT germline references. Reads were filtered out if the reads had weak V/J assignments (E-value above 1e-6), no CDR3, stop codons, out-of-frame junctions, or ambiguous translated residues. A V3J clonotype was defined by an identical inferred V gene, J gene, and CDR3 amino acid sequence. Percentage overlap between repertoires was computed as shared unique clonotypes divided by the size of the smaller repertoire. Richness of each repertoire was evaluated using RTK rarefaction, the Chao1 estimator, and Recon v2.1 estimates of unobserved clonotypes. OLGA was used to compute generation probabilities for all TCRbeta clonotypes that the gDNA method yielded from a handful of donors. TCRdb re-hosts the immuneACCESS table, in-frame sequences only. Its copies lack some clones; in the studies checked, an unresolved V gene accounts for under half of them, and the cause for the rest is not known. Clone size and V and J calls were adopted from that table, with D and trimming inferred from the DNA. The sample table holds about 1.5 million clones, of which approximately 98% were seen once. The ten largest clones take up roughly 0.4% of the sample.

In the germline V gene (reference sequence), CDR1 corresponds to SGHNT and CDR2 to YYREEE. The CDR3 numbers 14 residues from cysteine through phenylalanine. Kept here is only the CDR3 DNA, which spans 42 bases and is read in frame from base 1. At the junction V is shortened by 4 bases and J by 5 bases, with 13 bases in between. The rearranged chain carries TRBV5-4 and TRBJ2-1; 6 matching bases give a weak D call of TRBD2. The receptor comes from a man aged 30 to 45 in good health. Sequencing was carried out using naive CD4+ T cells sorted from blood. The cell subset or site label of this sample denotes: CD45RA+ positively selected. The CDR3 region reads CASSAEAGNNEQFF. The DNA is as follows: TGTGCCAGCAGCGCTGAGGCGGGAAACAATGAGCAGTTCTTC.